The 28 T cell receptor beta chains below were found in one sample sequenced in a study of T cells in Graves' hyperthyroidism and ophthalmopathy. Amplification yielded TCR beta CDR3 regions, with RNA transcripts as the source. HTBI primers were employed in a first-round RT-PCR of the TCR CDR3. TCRdb reprocessed the multiplex PCR reads via MiXCR and lists one record per CDR3 protein. The sample consists of a few hundred thousand distinct CDR3 sequences, less than 25% of them appearing once. Sequenced: blood. The receptors were gathered from a man aged 18 to 35 with Graves' hyperthyroidism.

The chain carries TRBV20-1 and TRBJ2-5; D assignment may be TRBD1 or TRBD2 (6 bases each). Trimming left V 4 bases short and J 5 bases short, with 14 bases between. Looked up from germline, CDR1 is DFQATT and CDR2 is SNEGSKA (reference sequence). The CDR3 covers 13 residues. The CDR3: CSAMGGLMETQYF. The CDR3 DNA sequence: TGCAGTGCTATGGGGGGCCTAATGGAGACCCAGTACTTC.

V gene TRBV7-8 combines with J gene TRBJ2-2; a weak D match, TRBD1 (5 bases). From germline, CDR1 is SGHVS and CDR2 FQNEAQ. V shed 5 bases and J shed 7 bases, with 17 bases lying between them. The CDR3 is made up of 15 amino acids. CDR3 DNA: TGTGCCAGCAGCCCCCTAGGTGGCAGGGTCGGGGAGCTGTTTTTT. It is translated as CASSPLGGRVGELFF.

This clonotype has a count of ten or more. This chain uses TRBV28 with TRBJ2-7, with D perhaps TRBD1 (6 bases). V was trimmed by 1 base and J by 2 bases, leaving 15 bases between them. The length of the CDR3 is 16 residues. Germline V gene lookup returns CDR1 MDHEN and CDR2 SYDVKM. CDR3 DNA sequence: TGTGCCAGCAGTTTATCCCCTCAGACAGGCCCCTACGAGCAGTACTTC. Protein product: CASSLSPQTGPYEQYF.

The chain uses TRBV12-3 or TRBV12-4 and TRBJ1-1; tentative D call: TRBD1 (6 bases). With 7 bases removed from V and 4 bases from J, the gap between germline ends came to 19 bases. This CDR3 region has 15 residues. CDR3 in amino acids: CASTPGQLSGTEAFF. The DNA for the CDR3 is TGTGCCAGCACCCCCGGACAGTTATCGGGCACTGAAGCTTTCTTT.

The rearrangement joins TRBV20-1 to TRBJ1-6; D may be TRBD1 (5 bases). V was cut by 1 base and J by 9 bases, with 10 bases left in between. Germline-derived CDR1 and CDR2 are DFQATT and SNEGSKA (reference sequence). The length of the CDR3 is 13 residues. The CDR3 sequence is CSARASGGSPLHF. CDR3 sequence (DNA): TGCAGTGCTAGAGCCTCCGGGGGTTCACCCCTCCACTTT.

In its sample, this clonotype was seen many times. This chain uses TRBV6-1 with TRBJ2-5; maybe TRBD1 (5 bases). V was pared by 7 bases and J by 1 base, with 7 bases between. Germline V gene lookup returns CDR1 MNHNS and CDR2 SASEGT. The CDR3 length is 12 residues. The CDR3 loop reads CASTRAQETQYF. The CDR3 DNA reads as TGTGCCAGCACCAGGGCCCAAGAGACCCAGTACTTC.

The V and J genes are TRBV6-2 or TRBV6-3 and TRBJ2-2; D call uncertain. The CDR3 runs 17 residues. Trimming took 6 bases from V and 6 from J, leaving 23 bases between them. Per the germline V gene, CDR1 is MNHEY and CDR2 is SVGEGT. CDR3 DNA: TGTGCCAGCAGAGAGTGGGATGAGAGCCGCGATGCCGGGGAGCTGTTTTTT. It specifies CASREWDESRDAGELFF.

The chain combines TRBV6-1 with TRBJ2-7, with 9 bases that match TRBD1. The germline gives CDR1 MNHNS, CDR2 SASEGT. The CDR3 runs 14 residues. V lost 6 bases and J lost 5; bases outside the gene matches: 8. The CDR3 spells CASSMDRGIHEQYF. Here the CDR3 DNA reads TGTGCCAGCAGCATGGACAGGGGCATTCACGAGCAGTACTTC.

V gene TRBV24-1 combines with J gene TRBJ2-7; 13 bases are shared with TRBD2. CDR1 KGHDR and CDR2 SFDVKD come from the germline V gene. The CDR3 length is 18 residues. V trimming: 10 bases; J trimming: 1 base; junction bases outside the gene matches: 15. Here the CDR3 reads CATPTAGTSGTLSYEQYF. CDR3 in DNA: TGTGCCACGCCCACCGCCGGGACTAGCGGGACTCTATCCTACGAGCAGTACTTC.

This clonotype was observed many times. CDR3 nucleotide sequence: TGTGCCAGCAGGGGGGTTTCGTCCCAAGAGACCCAGTACTTC. It is translated as CASRGVSSQETQYF. The rearrangement links TRBV6-5 to TRBJ2-5; D is tentatively TRBD1 or TRBD2 (5 bases each). Germline-derived CDR1 and CDR2 are MNHEY and SVGAGI. This CDR3 spans 14 amino acids. Trimming left V 6 bases short and J 1 base short, with 12 bases between.

This clonotype occurred many times. V is TRBV6-1 and J is TRBJ1-6, with TRBD1 identical over 7 bases. The length of the CDR3 is 18 residues. The germline gives CDR1 MNHNS, CDR2 SASEGT. V shed 0 bases, J shed 1 base, and the junction held 6 bases outside the gene matches. The CDR3 sequence is CASSEADRVVSYNSPLHF. CDR3 nucleotide sequence: TGTGCCAGCAGTGAAGCCGACAGGGTAGTTTCCTATAATTCACCCCTCCACTTT.

This clonotype was counted many times. This sequence joins TRBV6-5 and TRBJ1-5; D is uncertain. CDR3 size: 17 residues. The germline V and J ends were trimmed by 4 bases and 0 bases, with 16 bases remaining between them. Germline V gene sequence: CDR1 MNHEY, CDR2 SVGAGI. The CDR3 region is CASSSTFGVYSNQPQHF. The CDR3 bases are TGTGCCAGCAGTTCTACGTTCGGGGTCTATAGCAATCAGCCCCAGCATTTT.

The chain employs TRBV6-5 and TRBJ1-2, with D perhaps matching TRBD1 (5 bases). Germline CDR1 MNHEY, CDR2 SVGAGI. This CDR3 comprises 11 residues. Between the trimmed V and J ends, which lost 4 bases and 8 bases, there was a span of 8 bases. The CDR3 DNA reads TGTGCCAGCAGTTGGGGGGAAGGCTACACCTTC. Translation gives CASSWGEGYTF.

This clonotype was counted at least ten times. The CDR3 DNA follows: TGTGCCAGCAGTGACCCAGGGGCCAAAGGGAACGGGGAGCTGTTTTTT. This encodes CASSDPGAKGNGELFF. This chain connects TRBV6-1 to TRBJ2-2; D is perhaps TRBD1 (6 bases). Germline V lookup: CDR1 MNHNS, CDR2 SASEGT. The CDR3 covers 16 residues. Trimming took 3 bases from V and 7 from J, leaving 18 bases between them.

V and J are TRBV9 and TRBJ1-4; D is possibly TRBD1 (5 bases). The germline V gene encodes CDR1 SGDLS and CDR2 YYNGEE. V lost 0 bases and J 9 bases, leaving 12 bases between the germline ends. The CDR3 spans 14 residues. CDR3 sequence: CASSVGDGLQKLFF. CDR3 bases: TGTGCCAGCAGCGTAGGGGACGGACTCCAAAAACTGTTTTTT.

This clonotype was seen ten or more times. The rearrangement uses TRBV13 and TRBJ2-7, with D unresolved. V was shortened by 4 bases and J by 7 bases, with 11 bases between the two germline ends. CDR3 size: 12 residues. Germline V gene data show CDR1 as PRHDT and CDR2 as FYEKMQ (reference sequence). Here the CDR3 reads CASSSRPGEQYF. DNA of the CDR3: TGTGCCAGCAGCTCCCGGCCTGGAGAGCAGTACTTC.

In this sample, this clonotype turned up many times. The chain recombines TRBV28 with TRBJ1-1, with D tentatively TRBD1 (5 bases). Trimming pared 7 bases from V and 5 bases from J, leaving 20 bases between. The CDR3 extends over 15 amino acids. Germline loops: CDR1 MDHEN, CDR2 SYDVKM. The CDR3 sequence: CASTPRVKGQTEAFF. The CDR3 DNA reads TGTGCCAGCACCCCTCGGGTAAAGGGGCAGACTGAAGCTTTCTTT.

This chain uses TRBV27 with TRBJ2-7; TRBD2 agrees at 9 bases. V shed 0 bases, J shed 5 bases, and the junction held 8 bases outside the gene matches. Germline V gives CDR1 MNHEY, CDR2 SMNVEV (reference sequence). The CDR3 is 16 amino acids. This chain's CDR3 is CASSLSMGLAYHEQYF. In nucleotides, the CDR3 is TGTGCCAGCAGTTTATCGATGGGACTAGCTTACCACGAGCAGTACTTC.

As for this clonotype: Since a much larger clone is just one base distant, this may be a read error. CDR3 in amino acids: CASSILRDTAPSSFF. Written as DNA, the CDR3 is TGTGCCAGCAGCATCCTTCGGGACACCGCTCCGAGTTCTTTCTTT. This rearrangement joins TRBV7-9 to TRBJ1-1, with D maybe TRBD1 (6 bases). The ends were cut back, 5 bases at V and 12 bases at J, with 25 bases in the middle. CDR1 is SEHNR, CDR2 FQNEAQ, per germline (reference sequence). This CDR3 region has 15 residues.

To note about this clonotype: Since a much larger clone is just one base distant, this may be a read error. The chain couples TRBV20-1 to TRBJ2-5, with D hard to call. CDR3 length equals 13 residues. CDR1 is DFQATT, CDR2 SNEGSKA, per germline (reference sequence). CDR3 region: CSVLDGNQESQYF. In DNA, the CDR3 is TGCAGTGTTCTTGACGGAAACCAAGAGAGCCAGTACTTC.

The chain recombines TRBV9 with TRBJ2-3; 8 bases align to TRBD2. The CDR3 sequence is 15 residues long. Germline loops: CDR1 SGDLS, CDR2 YYNGEE. V trimming: 4 bases; J trimming: 4 bases; junction bases outside the gene matches: 8. CDR3 nucleotides: TGTGCCAGCAGCCCCTTAGCGGGGCTCGCAGATACGCAGTATTTT. The encoded protein is CASSPLAGLADTQYF.

The chain uses TRBV4-1 and TRBJ2-7; no definite D call. Germline-derived CDR1 and CDR2 are MGHRA and YSYEKL. Trimming removed 4 bases from V and 5 bases from J, with 15 bases in between. The CDR3 loop spans 14 amino acids. CDR3 sequence: CASSPAAGSHEQYF. The CDR3 nucleotides are TGCGCCAGCAGCCCGGCGGCTGGGTCCCACGAGCAGTACTTC.

This chain joins TRBV12-3 or TRBV12-4 and TRBJ1-5, with 9 bases that match TRBD1. The J segment lost 11 bases and the V segment lost 4 bases, leaving 9 bases of the junction unmatched. The CDR3 is 14 amino acids. The chain's CDR3 is CASSSPGQGLAQHF. The DNA of the CDR3 is TGTGCCAGCAGTTCTCCGGGACAGGGACTAGCCCAGCATTTT.

At least ten counts were recorded for this clonotype. The chain recombines TRBV12-3 or TRBV12-4 with TRBJ1-5; D call uncertain. V was pared by 1 base and J by 1 base, with 8 bases between. This CDR3 has 15 residues. The CDR3 DNA follows: TGTGCCAGCAGTTTAGGGGTTCCCAGCAATCAGCCCCAGCATTTT. Translation gives CASSLGVPSNQPQHF.

Many counts were recorded for this clonotype. The chain recombines TRBV11-2 with TRBJ1-2; TRBD1 matches at 8 bases. CDR1 and CDR2 (germline): SGHAT, FQNNGV. The CDR3 totals 16 residues. J lost 4 bases, V lost 3 bases, and 10 bases had no gene match. The CDR3 loop is CASSLTSRGRGYGYTF. The CDR3 DNA is TGTGCCAGCAGCTTGACCTCCAGGGGGCGCGGCTATGGCTACACCTTC.

The chain employs TRBV7-8 and TRBJ2-7, with TRBD2 matching over 13 bases. The trim removed 5 bases at V and 3 bases at J, leaving 7 bases unmatched. The CDR3 covers 16 residues. Looked up from germline, CDR1 is SGHVS and CDR2 is FQNEAQ. The chain's CDR3 is CASSPTSGGAYYEQYF. CDR3 sequence (DNA): TGTGCCAGCAGCCCCACTAGCGGGGGGGCCTACTACGAGCAGTACTTC.

The chain combines TRBV7-9 with TRBJ1-1, with no clear D. This CDR3 is 14 amino acids long. Between the trimmed V and J ends, which lost 4 bases and 2 bases, there was a span of 11 bases. Germline values: CDR1 SEHNR, CDR2 FQNEAQ (reference sequence). This CDR3 reads CASSSGYRNTEAFF. CDR3 DNA sequence: TGTGCCAGCAGCTCAGGTTATAGAAACACTGAAGCTTTCTTT.

The table lists this clonotype with many counts. The chain couples TRBV12-3 or TRBV12-4 to TRBJ1-2, with D hard to call. This CDR3 spans 13 amino acids. V shed 0 bases and J shed 2 bases, with 4 bases lying between them. The CDR3: CASSLALNYGYTF. The CDR3 DNA is TGTGCCAGCAGTTTAGCGCTGAACTATGGCTACACCTTC.